The next 3 T cell receptor beta chains were all read from a single sample in a study of cytomegalovirus exposure and HLA in healthy donors. Researchers ran the PCR with 60 Vbeta and 13 Jbeta primers. TCRdb's table, derived via immunoSEQ multiplex PCR, lists solely in-frame clones and lacks some. The sample lists some 150,000 clones; about 72% were seen once. The sample consisted of PBMCs. These receptors all stem from a man aged 30-40 years in good health and CMV-seropositive.

The V call is TRBV2, the J call TRBJ2-7; 7 bases are a match to TRBD2. CDR3 length: 15 residues. From germline, CDR1 is SNHLY and CDR2 FYNNEI. V lost 0 bases, J lost 7 bases, and 9 bases stayed unmatched. CDR3 sequence (DNA): TGTGCCAGCAGTGAAGCGCTTGGGGGGGTTAATGAGCAGTACTTC. Residues: CASSEALGGVNEQYF.

The rearrangement links TRBV19 to TRBJ1-1, with TRBD1 matching over 7 bases. CDR1 is LNHDA, CDR2 SQIVND, per germline (reference sequence). The CDR3 extends over 11 amino acids. With V trimmed by 4 bases and J by 11 bases, 4 bases remained unmatched. The CDR3 spells CASSTTGLAFF. DNA for the CDR3: TGTGCCAGTAGTACGACAGGGTTGGCTTTCTTT.

The chain uses TRBV28 and TRBJ2-5, with D hard to call. Between the trimmed V and J ends, which lost 5 bases and 5 bases, there was a span of 12 bases. Germline lookup yields CDR1 MDHEN and CDR2 SYDVKM. The CDR3 is 13 amino acids. The CDR3 here is CASSANGPETQYF. As DNA, the CDR3 is TGTGCCAGCAGTGCCAATGGCCCCGAGACCCAGTACTTC.